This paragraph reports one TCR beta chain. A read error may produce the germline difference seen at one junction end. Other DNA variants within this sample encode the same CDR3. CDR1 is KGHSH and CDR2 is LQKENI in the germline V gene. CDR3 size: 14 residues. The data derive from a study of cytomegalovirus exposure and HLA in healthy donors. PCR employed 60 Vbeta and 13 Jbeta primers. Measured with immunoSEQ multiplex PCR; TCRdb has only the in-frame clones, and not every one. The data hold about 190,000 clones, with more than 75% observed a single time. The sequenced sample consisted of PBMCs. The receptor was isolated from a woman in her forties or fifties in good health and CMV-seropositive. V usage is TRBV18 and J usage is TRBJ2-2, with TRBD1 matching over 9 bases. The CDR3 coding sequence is TGTGCCAGCTCACCGGGACAGGGCACCGGGGAGCTGTTTTTC. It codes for CASSPGQGTGELFF.